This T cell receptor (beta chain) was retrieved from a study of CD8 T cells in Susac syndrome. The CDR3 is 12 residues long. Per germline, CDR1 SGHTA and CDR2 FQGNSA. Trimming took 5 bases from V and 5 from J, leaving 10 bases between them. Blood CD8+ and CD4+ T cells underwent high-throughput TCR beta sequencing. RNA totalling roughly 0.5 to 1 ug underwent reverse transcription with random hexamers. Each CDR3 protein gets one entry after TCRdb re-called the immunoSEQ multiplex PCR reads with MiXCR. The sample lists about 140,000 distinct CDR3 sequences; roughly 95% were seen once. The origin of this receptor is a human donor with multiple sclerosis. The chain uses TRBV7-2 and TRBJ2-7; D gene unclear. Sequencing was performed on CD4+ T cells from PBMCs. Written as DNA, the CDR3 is TGTGCCAGCAGCCCCGTTCTTAACGAGCAGTACTTC. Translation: CASSPVLNEQYF.